One T cell receptor (beta chain) is described in this entry. At least ten counts were recorded for this clonotype. Its cognate antigen has yet to be identified. Base qualities are not provided; no much larger clone lies one nucleotide away. These data originate in a study of CXCR3 chemokines and chemotherapy response in bladder cancer (dated by TCRdb to about 2022). Context from the whole study: The study tested whether activity of the CXCR3 chemokine system within human bladder cancer tumors predicted response to chemotherapy.

From the cysteine up to the phenylalanine, the CDR3 has a length of 18 residues. Only the CDR3 DNA stays, 54 bases, in frame from base 1. V was cut back by 2 bases and J by 0 bases, leaving a gap of 17 bases between them. For CDR1 and CDR2, the germline V gene lists MGHDK and SYGVNS. Preparation of the library involved PCR. Instrument used: Illumina HiSeq 2500. The public reads were quality trimmed at Q25 with fastp and then assembled into clones with MiXCR by TCRdb, keeping productive beta chains. Each CDR3 protein appears once, grouped with its most common genes and DNA. This sample lists just over 3,000 distinct CDR3 sequences; approximately 18% were detected once. Jointly, the top ten make up around 24% of the sample.

Recombination joined TRBV25-1 with TRBJ2-4; TRBD1 is a weak D gene call, 6 bases matching. This TCR was recovered from a human donor with bladder cancer that did not respond to neoadjuvant chemotherapy. Collection of the sample occurred from a patient whose treatment included neoadjuvant chemotherapy. In nucleotide form, the sequence is TGTGCCAGCAGTGAAGAGGGTACAGGGATCGGAGCCAAAAACATTCAGTACTTC. This gives the protein CASSEEGTGIGAKNIQYF.